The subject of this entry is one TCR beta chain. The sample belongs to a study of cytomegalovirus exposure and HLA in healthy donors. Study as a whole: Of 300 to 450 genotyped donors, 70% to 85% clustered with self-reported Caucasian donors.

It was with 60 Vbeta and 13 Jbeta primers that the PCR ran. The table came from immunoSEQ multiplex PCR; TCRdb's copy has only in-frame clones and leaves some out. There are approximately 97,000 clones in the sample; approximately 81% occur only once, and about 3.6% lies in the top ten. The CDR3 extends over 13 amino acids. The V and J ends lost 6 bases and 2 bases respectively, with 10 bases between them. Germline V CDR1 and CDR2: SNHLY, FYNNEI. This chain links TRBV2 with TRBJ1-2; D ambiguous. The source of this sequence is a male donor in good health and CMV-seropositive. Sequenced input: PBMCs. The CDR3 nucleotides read TGTGCCAGCAGGGAGGTCCCCAACTATGGCTACACCTTC. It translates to CASREVPNYGYTF. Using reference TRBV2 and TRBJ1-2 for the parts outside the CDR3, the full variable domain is EPEVTQTPSHQVTQMGQEVILRCVPISNHLYFYWYRQILGQKVEFLVSFYNNEISEKSEIFDDQFSVERPDGSNFTLKIRSTKLEDSAMYFCASREVPNYGYTFGSGTRLTVV.